This T cell receptor (beta chain) stems from a study of response to subunit inactivated influenza vaccine. Overall study results and limits: Only a handful of new T cells, the authors suggested, are recruited with each seasonal influenza vaccination.

Note on this clonotype: Its antigen is not known.

Germline CDR1 reads SGHRS; CDR2 reads YFSETQ. The ends lost 0 bases at V and 2 bases at J; junction bases unmatched: 14. CDR3 length equals 18 residues. TCRdb reanalysed the RT-PCR reads using MiXCR and keeps one entry per CDR3 protein. This sample carries roughly 790,000 distinct CDR3 sequences, 20% to 25% of them seen once, and the ten largest clones take approximately 10%. This TCR came from a man aged 50-60 years who received an inactivated influenza vaccine. This specimen consisted of PBMCs from blood, obtained less than 6 days after vaccination. J is TRBJ2-7 and V is TRBV5-1; TRBD2 matches at 7 bases. CDR3 amino acids: CASSLAPPRGGGAYEQYF. CDR3 sequence (DNA): TGCGCCAGCAGCTTGGCCCCCCCTAGGGGCGGGGGTGCCTACGAGCAGTACTTC.